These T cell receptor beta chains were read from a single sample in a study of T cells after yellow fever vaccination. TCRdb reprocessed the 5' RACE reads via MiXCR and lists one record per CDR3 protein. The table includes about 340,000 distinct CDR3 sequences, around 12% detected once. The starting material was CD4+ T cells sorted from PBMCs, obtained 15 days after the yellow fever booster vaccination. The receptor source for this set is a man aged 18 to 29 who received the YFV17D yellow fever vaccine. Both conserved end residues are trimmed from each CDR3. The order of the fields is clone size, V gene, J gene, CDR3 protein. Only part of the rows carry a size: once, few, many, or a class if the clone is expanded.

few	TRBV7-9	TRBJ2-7	ASASGAYEQY
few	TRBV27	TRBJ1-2	ASSPRQGGYGYT
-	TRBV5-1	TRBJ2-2	ATAGGANTGELF
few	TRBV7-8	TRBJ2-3	ASTYGLAGGNTQY
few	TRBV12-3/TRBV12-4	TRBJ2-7	ASSPTSGGARSSYEQY
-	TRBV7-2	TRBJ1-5	ASSRGVEPQH
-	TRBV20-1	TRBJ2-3	SARLAGGYSTDTQY
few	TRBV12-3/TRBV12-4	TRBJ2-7	ASSPSGGGEQY
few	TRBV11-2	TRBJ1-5	ASSLSASNQPQH
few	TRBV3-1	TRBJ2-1	ASSPVDRFDEQF
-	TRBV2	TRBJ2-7	ARGRSYEQY
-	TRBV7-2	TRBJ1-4	ASRLGPVGEKLF
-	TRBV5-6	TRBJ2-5	ASHSLELQETQY
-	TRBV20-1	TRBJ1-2	SARGSGDYGYT
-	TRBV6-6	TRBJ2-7	ASRPRQGGEQY
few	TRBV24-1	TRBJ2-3	ATSERGSTDTQY
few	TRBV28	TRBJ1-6	ASRLQGGDSPLH
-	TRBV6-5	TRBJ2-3	ASSHASGGATDTQY
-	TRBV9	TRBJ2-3	ASSVDTTDTQY
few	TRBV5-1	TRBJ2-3	ASSLEGRGADTQY
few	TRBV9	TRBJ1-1	ASSVGPGLNTEAF
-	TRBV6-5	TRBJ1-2	ASSGRGNYGYT
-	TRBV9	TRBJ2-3	ASSAGPGGSDKQY
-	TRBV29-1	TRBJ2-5	SVEGQGAGEETQY
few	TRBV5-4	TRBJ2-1	ASRPGTSIEQF
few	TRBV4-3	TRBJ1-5	ASSQDLGGLQPQH
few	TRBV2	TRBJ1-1	ASNARGEGTEAF